This entry describes one T cell receptor beta chain. Participants spanned ages roughly 18 to 95 years and resided in around 25 US areas. Two negative PCRs, clearance, or symptom resolution characterized the recovered Cohort 3 donors. The sample is drawn from a study of blood T cell repertoires in COVID-19. Assay: immunoSEQ multiplex PCR; the TCRdb copy retains only in-frame clones and omits some. Here the sample spans fewer than 450,000 clones, 88% being singletons. Sequencing was carried out using PBMCs or T cells enriched from blood (not recorded which). This TCR came from a woman between 18 and 29 years old who had recovered from COVID-19.

CDR3 amino acids: CASSLSPRGSLQAFF. The CDR3 bases are TGTGCCAGCAGCTTGTCTCCCCGGGGGTCCCTCCAAGCTTTCTTT. The V gene is TRBV5-8, the J gene TRBJ1-1, with a possible D match to TRBD1 (5 bases). CDR1 and CDR2 from the germline V gene are SGHTS and YDEGEE. The CDR3 extends over 15 amino acids. V was shortened by 1 base and J by 9 bases, with 19 bases between the two germline ends.